This TCR beta chain was documented in a study of T cell repertoires in cytomegalovirus infection. Study details: Based on public TCR beta signatures, there were indications of CMV infection and of a matching HLA type. Study-wide findings and caveats: Frequencies of public TCR beta families were cumulated, and this identified carriers of CMV plus the relevant HLA.

In TCRdb, the reads were re-called with MiXCR into one record per CDR3 protein. The sample lists fewer than 1,000,000 distinct CDR3 sequences, 30% to 40% occurring once. V lost 0 bases and J lost 2, with 11 bases in between. This CDR3 is 15 amino acids long. From germline, CDR1 is SNHLY and CDR2 FYNNEI. This clonotype turned up a few times. Its antigen remains unidentified. The receptor's source is a human donor in good health (CMV status not recorded). Some clones in this sample may be carry-over from other donors' samples. The chain joins TRBV2 to TRBJ2-7; TRBD1 might be the D (6 bases). Sequenced here: cultured CD8+ T cells from PBMCs, sampled from culture after CMV antigen stimulation. CDR3 DNA sequence: TGTGCCAGCAGTGAAGCGAGAGACAGGACCTACGAGCAGTACTTC. It is translated as CASSEARDRTYEQYF.